The rows below give T cell receptor beta chains drawn from one sample of a study. TCRdb reprocessed the 5' RACE reads via MiXCR and lists one record per CDR3 protein. The sample contains over 40,000 distinct CDR3 sequences, approximately 22% of which appear only once. Sequenced sample: Tregs sorted from blood. These receptors came from a female donor with breast cancer. Both conserved end residues are part of each CDR3. Fields, in order: V gene, clone size, D gene, J gene, CDR3 DNA, CDR3 protein. A D gene is named only where the DNA matches it firmly. Clone size appears in some rows only: once, few, many, or a class for an expanded clone.

TRBV27,NA,NA,TRBJ2-3,TGTGCCAGCTTGGGAGCCAGCACAGATACGCAGTATTTT,CASLGASTDTQYF
TRBV7-9,NA,NA,TRBJ1-5,TGTGCCAGCGGCTTGTCCTGGGGCAGGGACCGTCAGCCCCAGCATTTT,CASGLSWGRDRQPQHF
TRBV7-9,many,NA,TRBJ1-5,TGTGCCAGCAGCTCAGGACATGGGGGTAATCAGCCCCAGCATTTT,CASSSGHGGNQPQHF
TRBV4-1,few,NA,TRBJ2-7,TGCGCCAGCAGCCAAGGAAGGGTTACCTACGAGCAGTACTTC,CASSQGRVTYEQYF
TRBV10-3,many,NA,TRBJ1-1,TGTGCCATCAGTGAGGCCTCGACCTTCTCTGAGATGAACACTGAAGCTTTCTTT,CAISEASTFSEMNTEAFF
TRBV7-8,many,TRBD1,TRBJ2-7,TGTGCCAGCAGCTTAGCCTGGGACAGGGAGACCTACGAGCAGTACTTC,CASSLAWDRETYEQYF
TRBV4-2,few,TRBD2,TRBJ2-1,TGTGCCAGCGGCCAAGATACTAGCGCCATCTACAATGAGCAGTTCTTC,CASGQDTSAIYNEQFF
TRBV7-9,NA,NA,TRBJ2-1,TGTGCCAGCAGCTCCCCGGCGAGCTCCTACAATGAGCAGTTCTTC,CASSSPASSYNEQFF
TRBV5-1,many,TRBD2,TRBJ2-7,TGCGCCAGCAGCTTGAGTCTACTAGCGGGCCCTTCCTACGAGCAGTACTTC,CASSLSLLAGPSYEQYF
TRBV11-2,few,TRBD1,TRBJ2-1,TGTGCCAGCACCACAGGGGCGGGCGTCAAGCAGTTCTTC,CASTTGAGVKQFF